The 6 T cell receptor beta chains presented below share a single source sample, sequenced in a study of regulatory T cells in long-lasting Graves disease. Described time point: persistent/refractory GD, antithyroid drugs over 5 years with positive TRAb. The TCR library was made from RNA that had been extracted from PBMCs in TRIzol. Library construction for TCR beta used iRepertoire HTBI primers and Arm-PCR of CDR3 regions. TCRdb fed the multiplex PCR reads into MiXCR, producing one record per CDR3 protein. The top ten clones hold around 13% of a sample with 400,000 to 500,000 distinct CDR3 sequences, approximately 23% of them seen once. The input for sequencing was peripheral blood mononuclear cells (PBMCs), taken when the disease was refractory, from a patient treated with antithyroid drugs. These receptors were taken from a female donor with Graves disease.

This clonotype was seen a few times. The chain recombines TRBV7-9 with TRBJ1-6, with TRBD1 identical over 8 bases. V dropped 5 bases and J dropped 4; count of bases not matched to a gene: 7. Per germline, CDR1 SEHNR and CDR2 FQNEAQ (reference sequence). This CDR3 spans 16 amino acids. The CDR3 DNA reads as TGTGCCAGCAGCCATTCAGGGGGCCGATATAATTCACCCCTCCACTTT. It codes for CASSHSGGRYNSPLHF.

This chain uses TRBV27 with TRBJ2-2, with unresolved D. The CDR3 is made up of 15 amino acids. V lost 3 bases and J lost 4, with 12 bases in between. Per the germline V gene, CDR1 is MNHEY and CDR2 is SMNVEV (reference sequence). DNA for the CDR3: TGTGCCAGCAGTTTGGGCGGTGGGGTCACCGGGGAGCTGTTTTTT. Translated: CASSLGGGVTGELFF.

This clonotype came up many times. At one end, the junction sequence differs from germline, possibly due to a read error. DNA of the CDR3: TGTGCCAGCAGTGCCCGGGACACCCACCGGGACTTC. Amino acids: CASSARDTHRDF. The chain recombines TRBV2 with TRBJ2-7; tentative D call: TRBD1 (6 bases). CDR3 length: 12 residues. CDR1 is SNHLY, CDR2 FYNNEI, per germline.

This clonotype has at least ten counts. This chain links TRBV11-3 with TRBJ1-2, with 9 bases matching TRBD1. V shed 5 bases, J shed 6 bases, and the junction held 7 bases outside the gene matches. The V gene's germline CDR1 is SGHNT and CDR2 YENEEA. The CDR3 contains 14 residues. The CDR3 DNA is TGTGCCAGCAGCAAACCGGGACAGGGAGATGGCTACACCTTC. Translation: CASSKPGQGDGYTF.

The chain combines TRBV29-1 with TRBJ1-1; the D is unclear. This CDR3 contains 13 residues. Germline V gene sequence: CDR1 SQVTM, CDR2 ANQGSEA. The V gene lost 6 bases and the J gene lost 0 bases, with 11 bases spanning the gap. CDR3 protein: CSVQSGVNTEAFF. In DNA, the CDR3 is TGCAGCGTACAATCCGGGGTGAACACTGAAGCTTTCTTT.

This clonotype was seen at least ten times. The chain carries TRBV6-2 or TRBV6-3 and TRBJ2-5; no definite D call. Per the germline V gene, CDR1 is MNHEY and CDR2 is SVGEGT. Trimming stripped 5 bases from V and 5 bases from J, with 12 bases between. There are 13 residues in the CDR3. For the CDR3, the DNA is TGTGCCAGCAGTACGTATGGAACGGAGACCCAGTACTTC. Translating gives CASSTYGTETQYF.